Following are 4 T cell receptor beta chains from one sample sequenced in a study of cytomegalovirus exposure and HLA in healthy donors. Profiling relied on immunoSEQ multiplex PCR, and the TCRdb table lists in-frame clones only, not all of them. The table has some 45,000 clones, about 90% seen once. Sample: PBMCs. These receptors were taken from a man younger than 30 in good health and CMV-seronegative.

This chain links TRBV9 with TRBJ2-2; possible D gene TRBD1, 7 bases. Germline CDR1 is SGDLS and CDR2 is YYNGEE. The ends were cut back, 0 bases at V and 6 bases at J, with 15 bases in the middle. This CDR3 is built from 16 residues. CDR3 bases: TGTGCCAGCAGCGTAGCTCGGGCAGGGGGGTCCGGGGAGCTGTTTTTT. Translating gives CASSVARAGGSGELFF.

The genes are TRBV10-3 and TRBJ2-1, with 8 nucleotides matching TRBD2. This CDR3 has 14 amino acids. Germline CDR1 ENHRY, CDR2 SYGVKD. V shed 8 bases, J shed 5 bases, and the junction held 8 bases outside the gene matches. CDR3 sequence: CAIREGGPHNEQFF. In nucleotides, the CDR3 is TGTGCCATCCGGGAGGGAGGGCCCCACAATGAGCAGTTCTTC.

The CDR3 DNA follows: TGTGCCAGCAGTTCAGGCAGCCGATTAAACACTGAAGCTTTCTTT. It is translated as CASSSGSRLNTEAFF. V gene TRBV6-6 combines with J gene TRBJ1-1; D gene unclear. Germline CDR1 and CDR2: MNHNY and SVGAGI (reference sequence). V shed 4 bases and J shed 2 bases, with 14 bases lying between them. The CDR3 extends over 15 amino acids.

The chain recombines TRBV18 with TRBJ2-1, with a tentative D call TRBD1 (5 bases). The CDR3 loop spans 16 amino acids. Per the germline V gene, CDR1 is KGHSH and CDR2 is LQKENI. The V end was cut by 6 bases, the J end by 6 bases, with 21 bases between. CDR3 protein: CASSGIRGRFGNEQFF. The CDR3 region has the DNA TGTGCCAGCTCCGGTATAAGGGGCCGGTTCGGCAATGAGCAGTTCTTC.